This T cell receptor beta chain was identified in a study of PD-L1 blockade in urothelial cancer. Profiled with immunoSEQ multiplex PCR; TCRdb holds only in-frame clones, not every one. The sample includes 41,000 or so clones, over 75% of them seen just once. This clone was observed a handful of times. The CDR3 runs to 14 residues. Germline values: CDR1 SGHRS, CDR2 YFSETQ. V was pared by 4 bases and J by 0 bases, with 10 bases between. The sequencing used PBMCs, collected around atezolizumab (anti-PD-L1) treatment. This receptor was taken from a man aged 60 to 75 with urothelial cancer. This chain uses TRBV5-1 with TRBJ1-1; possible D gene TRBD1, 5 bases. CDR3 sequence reads: CASSLTEMNTEAFF. As DNA, the CDR3 is TGCGCCAGCAGCCTGACAGAAATGAACACTGAAGCTTTCTTT.